The rows below give T cell receptor beta chains drawn from one sample of a study of naive and memory T cell subsets. TCRdb re-derived calls from the 5' RACE reads in MiXCR, one entry per CDR3 protein. The sample has 25,000 to 35,000 distinct CDR3 sequences; over 15% are singletons. All receptors derive from a female donor in good health. CDR3s include the opening cysteine and the closing phenylalanine or tryptophan.

J: TRBJ2-5; V: TRBV12-3/TRBV12-4; length: 16; CDR3: CASSSGGTGGRETQYF
J: TRBJ2-3; V: TRBV9; length: 13; CDR3: CASSGDWGDTQYF
J: TRBJ2-3; V: TRBV6-2/TRBV6-3; length: 18; CDR3: CASSLGQGVGGSTDTQYF
J: TRBJ1-1; V: TRBV29-1; length: 12; CDR3: CSVARGTTEAFF
J: TRBJ2-7; V: TRBV6-2/TRBV6-3; length: 13; CDR3: CASRPTENYEQYF
J: TRBJ1-2; V: TRBV12-3/TRBV12-4; length: 15; CDR3: CASSLGTADTYGYTF
J: TRBJ1-4; V: TRBV19; length: 14; CDR3: CATTEGASSEKLFF
J: TRBJ2-3; V: TRBV10-2; length: 11; CDR3: CASSFGDSLDF
J: TRBJ2-3; V: TRBV7-2; length: 18; CDR3: CASSLEVVAGGITDTQYF
J: TRBJ2-7; V: TRBV29-1; length: 13; CDR3: CSVPGQGKGEQYF